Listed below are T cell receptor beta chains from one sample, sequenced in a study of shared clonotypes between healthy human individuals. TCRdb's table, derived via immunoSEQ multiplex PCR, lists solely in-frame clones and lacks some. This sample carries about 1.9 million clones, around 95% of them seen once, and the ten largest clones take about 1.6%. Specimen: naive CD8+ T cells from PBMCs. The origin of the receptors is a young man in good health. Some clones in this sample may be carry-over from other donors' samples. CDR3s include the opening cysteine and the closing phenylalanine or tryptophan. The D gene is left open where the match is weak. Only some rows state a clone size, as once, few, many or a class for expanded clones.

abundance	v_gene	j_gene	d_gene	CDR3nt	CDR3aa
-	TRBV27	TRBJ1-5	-	TGTGCCAGCAGTTTAGGCTGGGAAAATCAGCCCCAGCATTTT	CASSLGWENQPQHF
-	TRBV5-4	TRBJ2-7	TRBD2	TGTGCCAGCAGCCTTCAGTCCGGGACTAGCGGGTACGAGCAGTACTTC	CASSLQSGTSGYEQYF
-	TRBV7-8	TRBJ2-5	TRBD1	TGTGCCAGCAGCTTAGAAACAGGGGTTGAGACCCAGTACTTC	CASSLETGVETQYF
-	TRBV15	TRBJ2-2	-	TGTGCCACCAGCACAGGGGGAGGGACCGGGGAGCTGTTTTTT	CATSTGGGTGELFF
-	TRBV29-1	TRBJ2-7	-	TGCAGCGTTGAAGCGGGAATAGGGCCCTACGAGCAGTACTTC	CSVEAGIGPYEQYF
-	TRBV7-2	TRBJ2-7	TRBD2	TGTGCCAGCAGCTTAGGTCCTAGCGGGGCCTCAGAGCAGTACTTC	CASSLGPSGASEQYF
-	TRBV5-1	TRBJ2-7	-	TGCGCCAGCAGCTTGGGGGGTGTTCGCGAGCAGTACTTC	CASSLGGVREQYF
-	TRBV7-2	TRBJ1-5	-	TGTGCCAGCAGCTTACCGGGAGAATATAGCAATCAGCCCCAGCATTTT	CASSLPGEYSNQPQHF
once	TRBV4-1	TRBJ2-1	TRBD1	TGCGCCAGCAGCCAAGGACAGGGGGGCTCCTACAATGAGCAGTTCTTC	CASSQGQGGSYNEQFF
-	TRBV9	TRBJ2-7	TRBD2	TGTGCCAGCAGCTCTAGCGGGAGTTTTATCTACGAGCAGTACTTC	CASSSSGSFIYEQYF
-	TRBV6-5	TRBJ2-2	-	TGTGCCAGCAGTTATACCATCAGTTACACCGGGGAGCTGTTTTTT	CASSYTISYTGELFF
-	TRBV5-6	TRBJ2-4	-	TGTGCCAGCAGCTCATCCCCCCCGGCCAAAAACATTCAGTACTTC	CASSSSPPAKNIQYF
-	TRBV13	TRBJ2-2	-	TGTGCCAGCGGGAGGCCTAGGAACACCGGGGAGCTGTTTTTT	CASGRPRNTGELFF
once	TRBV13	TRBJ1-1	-	TGTGCCAGCAGCTCAACGTGGGAAAGCATGAACACTGAAGCTTTCTTT	CASSSTWESMNTEAFF
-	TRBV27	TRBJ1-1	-	TGTGCCAGCAGTCAGGGAACTGAAGCTTTCTTT	CASSQGTEAFF
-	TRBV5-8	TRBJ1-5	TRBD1	TGTGCCAGCAGCTTCCCTGGGACAGGGGTATTTGGTCAGCCCCAGCATTTT	CASSFPGTGVFGQPQHF
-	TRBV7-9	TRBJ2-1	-	TGTGCCAGCAGCTTTATACCCTCCTACAATGAGCAGTTCTTC	CASSFIPSYNEQFF
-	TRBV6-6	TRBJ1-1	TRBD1	TGTGCCAGCAGTTACTCGCTAGGGGGCATGAACACTGAAGCTTTCTTT	CASSYSLGGMNTEAFF
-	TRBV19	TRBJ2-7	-	TGTGCCAGTATGGACTCCGGGGGCTACGAGCAGTACTTC	CASMDSGGYEQYF
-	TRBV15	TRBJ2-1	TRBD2	TGTGCCACCAGCGGGGGACTAGCGGGAGGATACAATGAGCAGTTCTTC	CATSGGLAGGYNEQFF
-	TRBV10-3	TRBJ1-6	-	TGTGCCATCACTGCCGGGACCGTCGGGGGGCTTAGATCACCCCTCCACTTT	CAITAGTVGGLRSPLHF
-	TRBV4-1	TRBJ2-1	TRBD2	TGCGCCAGCAGCCTCGGACTAGCGGGAGCTAGCAATGAGCAGTTCTTC	CASSLGLAGASNEQFF
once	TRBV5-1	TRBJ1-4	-	TGCGCCAGCAGCTGGGGACCCGGGAGAAAACTGTTTTTT	CASSWGPGRKLFF
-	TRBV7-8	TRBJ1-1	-	TGTGCCAGCAGCTTAATTCACCCCCGCATGAACACTGAAGCTTTCTTT	CASSLIHPRMNTEAFF
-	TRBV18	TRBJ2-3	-	TGTGCCAGCTCCACCGAGGGCACAGATACGCAGTATTTT	CASSTEGTDTQYF
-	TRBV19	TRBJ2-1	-	TGTGCCAGTAGTATGGAGTACGGGGACCACAATGAGCAGTTCTTC	CASSMEYGDHNEQFF
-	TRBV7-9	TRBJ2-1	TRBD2	TGTGCCAGCAGCCCTAGCGGGATCAATGAGCAGTTCTTC	CASSPSGINEQFF
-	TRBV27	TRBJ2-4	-	TGTGCCAGCAGCCCTCTCCTTAAAGCCAAAAACATTCAGTACTTC	CASSPLLKAKNIQYF
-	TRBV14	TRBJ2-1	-	TGTGCCAGCAGCCCCGGATCGAATGAGCAGTTCTTC	CASSPGSNEQFF
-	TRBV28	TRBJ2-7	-	TGTGTATCCAGACGGGACGCCTACGAGCAGTACTTC	CVSRRDAYEQYF
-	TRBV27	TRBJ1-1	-	TGTGCCAGCAGTTTATTGGGCGGTCCCGACGAAGCTTTCTTT	CASSLLGGPDEAFF
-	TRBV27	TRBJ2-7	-	TGTGCCAGCAGTCCTCTAGGGGGCGAGCAGTACTTC	CASSPLGGEQYF
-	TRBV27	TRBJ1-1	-	TGTGCCAGCAGCCATATCGGGGACACTGAAGCTTTCTTT	CASSHIGDTEAFF
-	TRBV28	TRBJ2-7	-	TGTGCCAGCAGTTTAGGCACTTCACCCTCCTACGAGCAGTACTTC	CASSLGTSPSYEQYF
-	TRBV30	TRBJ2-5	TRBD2	TGTGCCTGGACCGAACTAGCGGGTGGGGAGACCCAGTACTTC	CAWTELAGGETQYF
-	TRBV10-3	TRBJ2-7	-	TGTGCCTCAAACGGGGGAAGTAACTACGAGCAGTACTTC	CASNGGSNYEQYF
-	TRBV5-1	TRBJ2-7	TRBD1	TGCGCCAGCAGCTTTTTTCCGCGAAACAAGGACAGGAGCTCCTACGAGCAGTACTTC	CASSFFPRNKDRSSYEQYF
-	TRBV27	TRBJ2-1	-	TGTGCCAGCAGCTTACAGGGGGGGCCCTACAATGAGCAGTTCTTC	CASSLQGGPYNEQFF
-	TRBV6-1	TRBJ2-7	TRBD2	TGTGCCAGCAGTGTCACCCCCCGGGAACTAGCGGGAGCCCACGAGCAGTACTTC	CASSVTPRELAGAHEQYF
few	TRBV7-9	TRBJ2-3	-	TGTGCCAGCAGCTTAGGTCCAGATACGCAGTATTTT	CASSLGPDTQYF
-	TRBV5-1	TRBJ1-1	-	TGCGCCAGCAGCTTGGGACGGGACCCTGAAGCTTTCTTT	CASSLGRDPEAFF
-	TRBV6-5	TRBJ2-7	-	TGTGCCAGCAGTTCCCCATGGACAGCCTACGAGCAGTACTTC	CASSSPWTAYEQYF
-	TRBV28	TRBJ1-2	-	TGTGCCAGCAGTTTATATTTGGCAGGGCCTAACTATGGCTACACCTTC	CASSLYLAGPNYGYTF
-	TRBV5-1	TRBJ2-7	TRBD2	TGCGCCAGCAGTGAGGGAGGGTATACCTACGAGCAGTACTTC	CASSEGGYTYEQYF
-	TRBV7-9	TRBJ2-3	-	TGTGCCAGCAGCTTCTTTTCGGAGAGCACAGATACGCAGTATTTT	CASSFFSESTDTQYF
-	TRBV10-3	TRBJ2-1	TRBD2	TGTGCCATCAGTGAGTCGGGACTAGCCGAGCAGTTCTTC	CAISESGLAEQFF
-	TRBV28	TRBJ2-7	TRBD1	TGTGCCAGCAGTGGGGACAGACCCAGCTCCTACGAGCAGTACTTC	CASSGDRPSSYEQYF
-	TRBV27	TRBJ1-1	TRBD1	TGTGCCAGCAGTTTAACGATAGGCACAGGGGGCGGCACTGAAGCTTTCTTT	CASSLTIGTGGGTEAFF
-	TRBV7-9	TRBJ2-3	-	TGTGCCAGCAGCTTAGTCGGGATGGGGCGGCTCGATACGCAGTATTTT	CASSLVGMGRLDTQYF
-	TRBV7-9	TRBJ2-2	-	TGTGCCAGCAGCTTGGGGACCGGCGGGGAGCTGTTTTTT	CASSLGTGGELFF
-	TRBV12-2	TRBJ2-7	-	TGTGCAAGTCCCCCAGTAGGGGGCGGGATGTACTACGAGCAGTACTTC	CASPPVGGGMYYEQYF
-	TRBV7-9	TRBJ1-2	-	TGTGCCAGCAGCTTAGGGGCGGCCCTCCACATTGGGGGCATATATGGCTACACCTTC	CASSLGAALHIGGIYGYTF
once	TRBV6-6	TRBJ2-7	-	TGTGCCAGCAGTTACTCAAGCGGCTCCTACGAGCAGTACTTC	CASSYSSGSYEQYF
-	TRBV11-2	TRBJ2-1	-	TGTGCCAGCAGCTTAGTGGTGGGTGAGCAGTTCTTC	CASSLVVGEQFF
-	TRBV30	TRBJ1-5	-	TGTGCCTGGGCCCTAGCTAGCAATCAGCCCCAGCATTTT	CAWALASNQPQHF